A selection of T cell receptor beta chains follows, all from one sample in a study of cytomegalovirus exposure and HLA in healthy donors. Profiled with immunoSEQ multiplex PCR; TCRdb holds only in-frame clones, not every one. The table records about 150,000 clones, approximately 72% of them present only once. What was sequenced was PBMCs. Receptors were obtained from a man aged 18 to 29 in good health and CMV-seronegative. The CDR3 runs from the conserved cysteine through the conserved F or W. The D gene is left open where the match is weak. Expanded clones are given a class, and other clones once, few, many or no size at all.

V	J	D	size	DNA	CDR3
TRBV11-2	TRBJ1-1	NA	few	TGTGCCAGCAGCTTGAGGCAGAACACTGAAGCTTTCTTT	CASSLRQNTEAFF
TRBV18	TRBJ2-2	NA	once	TGTGCCAGCTCACCTTTACAGGCGGCAAACACCGGGGAGCTGTTTTTT	CASSPLQAANTGELFF
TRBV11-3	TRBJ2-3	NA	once	TGTGCCAGCAGCTTAGGGGGAGCGCGTAGCACAGATACGCAGTATTTT	CASSLGGARSTDTQYF
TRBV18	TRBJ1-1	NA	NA	TGTGCCAGCTCACCACCAGGCAGGGGCTACAGTGGCACTGAAGCTTTCTTT	CASSPPGRGYSGTEAFF
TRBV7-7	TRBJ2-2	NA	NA	TGTGCTAGCAGCTTAGAGGACAGCGACACCGGGGAGCTGTTTTTT	CASSLEDSDTGELFF
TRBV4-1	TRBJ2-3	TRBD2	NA	TGCGCCAGCAGCCCGTTTAGCGGGGCTAGCACAGATACGCAGTATTTT	CASSPFSGASTDTQYF
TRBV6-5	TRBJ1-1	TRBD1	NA	TGTGCCAGCAGTTACTCAGGGGGCGACACTGAAGCTTTCTTT	CASSYSGGDTEAFF
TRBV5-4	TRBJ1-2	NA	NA	TGTGCCAGCAGCTTGATTGACAGCCACTATGGCTACACCTTC	CASSLIDSHYGYTF
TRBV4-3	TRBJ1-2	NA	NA	TGCGCCAGCAGCCAAGTAGTATTTAACTATGGCTACACCTTC	CASSQVVFNYGYTF
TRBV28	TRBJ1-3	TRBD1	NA	TGTGCCAGCAGCAATACAGGGGTGCGAAACACCATATATTTT	CASSNTGVRNTIYF
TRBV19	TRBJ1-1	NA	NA	TGTGCCAGTAGTATTTTCCGGGAGTCAGAAGCTTTCTTT	CASSIFRESEAFF
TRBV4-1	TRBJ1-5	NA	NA	TGCGCCAGCAGCCAAGTCGGGACACTAGATCAGCCCCAGCATTTT	CASSQVGTLDQPQHF
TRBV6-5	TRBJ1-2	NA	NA	TGTGCCAGCAGTTACACGGACAGTTCCTATGGCTACACCTTC	CASSYTDSSYGYTF
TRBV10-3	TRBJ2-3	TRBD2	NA	TGTGCCATCAGACTAGCGGGGGGCACAGATACGCAGTATTTT	CAIRLAGGTDTQYF
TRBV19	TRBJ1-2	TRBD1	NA	TGTGCCAGTAGTCCTCTCGGGGACAGCTATGGCTACACCTTC	CASSPLGDSYGYTF
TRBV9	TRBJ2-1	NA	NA	TGTGCCAGCAGCGTCCAACTAAGCAATGAGCAGTTCTTC	CASSVQLSNEQFF
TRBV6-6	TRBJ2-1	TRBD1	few	TGTGCCAGCGGACCACAGGGGAGCTCCTACAATGAGCAGTTCTTC	CASGPQGSSYNEQFF
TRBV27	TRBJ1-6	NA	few	TGTGCCAGCAGTTCCCCGACCCGGGACTATAATTCACCCCTCCACTTT	CASSSPTRDYNSPLHF
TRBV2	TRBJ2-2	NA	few	TGTGCCAGCAGTGAAGGAGGGTTGGGTGACACCGGGGAGCTGTTTTTT	CASSEGGLGDTGELFF
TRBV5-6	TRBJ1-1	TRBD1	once	TGTGCCAGCAAGGATCGGGACAGGGGGCTCGGCACTGAAGCTTTCTTT	CASKDRDRGLGTEAFF
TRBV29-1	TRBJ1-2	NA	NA	TGCAGCGTTGGGCGGACAGAGGAAGGATACACCTTC	CSVGRTEEGYTF
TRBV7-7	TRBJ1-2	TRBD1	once	TGTGCTAGCAGCTTACTAAACAGGGGGCGCCCCTATGGCTACACCTTC	CASSLLNRGRPYGYTF
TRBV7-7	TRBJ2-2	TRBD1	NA	TGTGCTAGCAGCTTACAGGGGGCCGGCACCGGGGAGCTGTTTTTT	CASSLQGAGTGELFF
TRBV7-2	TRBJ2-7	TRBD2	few	TGTGCCAGCAGCCCTAGCGGGTCCCACGAGCAGTACTTC	CASSPSGSHEQYF
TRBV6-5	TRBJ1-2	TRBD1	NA	TGTGCCAGCAGCCCTAGACAGGGCAACTATGGCTACACCTTC	CASSPRQGNYGYTF
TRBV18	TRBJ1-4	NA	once	TGTGCCAGCTCACCGATGATGCGGGGTACTAATGAAAAACTGTTTTTT	CASSPMMRGTNEKLFF
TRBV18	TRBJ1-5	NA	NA	TGTGCCAGCTCACCTCCGGGATTGGGTCAGCCCCAGCATTTT	CASSPPGLGQPQHF
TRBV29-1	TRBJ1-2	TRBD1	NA	TGCAGCGTTGGGGGACAGGGAGTGTATGGCTACACCTTC	CSVGGQGVYGYTF
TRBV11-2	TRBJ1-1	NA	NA	TGTGCCAGCAGCTTAGCCCAGTCAGTGTGGAACACTGAAGCTTTCTTT	CASSLAQSVWNTEAFF
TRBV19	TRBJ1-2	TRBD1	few	TGTGCCAGTAGTATCTCCCGGGACAGTGTCTATGGCTACACCTTC	CASSISRDSVYGYTF
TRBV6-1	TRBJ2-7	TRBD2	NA	TGTGCCAGCATGACTAGCGGGGGGCTTTCCTACGAGCAGTACTTC	CASMTSGGLSYEQYF
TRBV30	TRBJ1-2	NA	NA	TGTGCCTGGAGTGTAGCCGCTATTTATGGCTACACCTTC	CAWSVAAIYGYTF
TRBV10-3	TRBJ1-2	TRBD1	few	TGTGCCATCACTGAGACAGGGGACTATGGCTACACCTTC	CAITETGDYGYTF
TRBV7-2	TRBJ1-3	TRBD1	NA	TGTGCCAGCAGCTTCCATGACAGGGGGCCTGGAAACACCATATATTTT	CASSFHDRGPGNTIYF
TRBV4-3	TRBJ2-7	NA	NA	TGCGCCAGCAGCCAAGATGGACAGTCCTGGGGTGAGCAGTACTTC	CASSQDGQSWGEQYF
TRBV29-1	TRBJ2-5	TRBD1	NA	TGCAGCGTGGCACAGGGGCTGCAAGAGACCCAGTACTTC	CSVAQGLQETQYF
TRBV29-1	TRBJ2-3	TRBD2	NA	TGCAGCGTTGCGGGGGGAGATAGCACAGATACGCAGTATTTT	CSVAGGDSTDTQYF
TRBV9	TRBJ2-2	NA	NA	TGTGCCAGCAGCGTAGGGGGGGGGCTGGCCGGGGAGCTGTTTTTT	CASSVGGGLAGELFF
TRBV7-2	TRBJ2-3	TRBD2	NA	TGTGCCAGCAGCTTATTTACTAGCGAGGATACGCAGTATTTT	CASSLFTSEDTQYF
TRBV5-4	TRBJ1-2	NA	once	TGTGCCAGCAGCCCCGGGTCTTCAGCATATGGCTACACCTTC	CASSPGSSAYGYTF
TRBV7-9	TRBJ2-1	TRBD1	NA	TGTGCCAGCAGCCCCGTAAACAGGGGGATTAACAATGAGCAGTTCTTC	CASSPVNRGINNEQFF
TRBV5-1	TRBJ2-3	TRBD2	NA	TGCGCCAGCAGCCCCGGGACTAGCGGGACGGAAACGCAGTATTTT	CASSPGTSGTETQYF
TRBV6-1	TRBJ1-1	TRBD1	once	TGTGCCAGCCCTTCCGGGACAGGGTATCGGACTGAAGCTTTCTTT	CASPSGTGYRTEAFF
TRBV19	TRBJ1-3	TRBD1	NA	TGTGCCAGTAGTACGGGGACAGGGCAAAACACCATATATTTT	CASSTGTGQNTIYF
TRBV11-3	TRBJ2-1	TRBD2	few	TGTGCCAGCAGCTTAGTTCGTAGCGGGGACTACAATGAGCAGTTCTTC	CASSLVRSGDYNEQFF
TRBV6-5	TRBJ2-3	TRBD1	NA	TGTGCCACCGCGTCCCAGGGGGTTGCAGATACGCAGTATTTT	CATASQGVADTQYF
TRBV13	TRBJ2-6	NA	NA	TGTGCCAGCAGCTTAGGACAGGCTGGGGCCAACGTCCTGACTTTC	CASSLGQAGANVLTF
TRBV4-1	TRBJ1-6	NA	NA	TGCGCCAGCAGCCTCCCCGAGTCACCCCTCCACTTT	CASSLPESPLHF
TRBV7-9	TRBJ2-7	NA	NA	TGTTCCAGCAGGGACTCGTCAAACTACGAGCAGTACTTC	CSSRDSSNYEQYF
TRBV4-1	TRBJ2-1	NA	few	TGCGCCAGCAGCCAAGGGGGGGCCTACAATGAGCAGTTCTTC	CASSQGGAYNEQFF
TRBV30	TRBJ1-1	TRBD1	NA	TGTGCCTGGAGTACAAACAGGGGGCCACTCCAAGCTTTCTTT	CAWSTNRGPLQAFF
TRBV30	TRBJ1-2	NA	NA	TGTGCCTGGAGTGGGGGGCCCAACTATGGCTACACCTTC	CAWSGGPNYGYTF
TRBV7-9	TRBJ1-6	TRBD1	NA	TGTTCCAGCAGAATGGGACAGGGGGCGTCATCACCCCTCCACTTT	CSSRMGQGASSPLHF
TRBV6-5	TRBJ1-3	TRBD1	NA	TGTGCCAGCAGTTACTCGGGACAGGGATCAGGAAACACCATATATTTT	CASSYSGQGSGNTIYF